This T cell receptor beta chain is from a study of long-term antiretroviral therapy in people with HIV. For this clone: Its cognate antigen is unknown.

Germline V CDR1 and CDR2: MNHEY, SVGAGI. V trimming: 1 base; J trimming: 3 bases; junction bases outside the gene matches: 3. The CDR3 spans 14 residues. Study-level points and caveats: Narrower CDR3 length ranges marked HIV repertoires relative to controls. Post-ART samples showed increased diversity that remained below transplant donor control levels.

Version v3.0 of the immunoSEQ assay ran at survey level. Data came from immunoSEQ multiplex PCR; TCRdb stores just in-frame clones and leaves some out. In the table there are 30,000 to 40,000 clones, approximately 83% of which are singletons. Cryopreserved PBMC numbered 1-10 million per sample before DNA extraction. The sequence was obtained from a man aged 18 to 35 with HIV. The chain combines TRBV6-5 with TRBJ2-7; 7 bases are shared with TRBD1. This specimen consisted of unsorted PBMCs, obtained 2.2 years after starting antiretroviral therapy. This chain's CDR3 is CASSYFGTVYEQYF. The DNA for the CDR3 is TGTGCCAGCAGTTACTTTGGGACAGTCTACGAGCAGTACTTC.